These 2 T cell receptor beta chains were all obtained from the same sample, sequenced in a study of long-term antiretroviral therapy in people with HIV. Version v3.0 of the immunoSEQ assay was performed at survey level. Generated by immunoSEQ multiplex PCR, the TCRdb table keeps only in-frame clones and is missing some. The table lists fewer than 45,000 clones, 80% to 90% of them singletons. Sequenced here: unsorted PBMCs, sampled 2.2 years after starting antiretroviral therapy. The receptors here all came from a man younger than 35 with HIV.

The chain couples TRBV29-1 to TRBJ2-1; D unclear. The CDR3 has 13 residues. The V end lost 4 bases, the J end lost 3 bases, and 10 bases lay between the germline ends. Germline values: CDR1 SQVTM, CDR2 ANQGSEA. The CDR3 nucleotides read TGCAGCGTTGGTCATTTAGGCTACAATGAGCAGTTCTTC. The encoded protein is CSVGHLGYNEQFF.

V usage is TRBV5-1 and J usage is TRBJ2-6; perhaps D is TRBD1 or TRBD2 (5 bases each). CDR3 length: 18 amino acids. Germline values: CDR1 SGHRS, CDR2 YFSETQ. Trimming took 3 bases from V and 0 from J, leaving 16 bases between them. The CDR3 loop reads CASSSVGTALSGANVLTF. The DNA of the CDR3 is TGCGCCAGCAGCTCCGTAGGGACGGCTCTCTCTGGGGCCAACGTCCTGACTTTC. Based on the CDR3 plus reference TRBV5-1 and TRBJ2-6, the full variable domain is KAGVTQTPRYLIKTRGQQVTLSCSPISGHRSVSWYQQTPGQGLQFLFEYFSETQRNKGNFPGRFSGRQFSNSRSEMNVSTLELGDSALYLCASSSVGTALSGANVLTFGAGSRLTVL.